This paragraph covers one T cell receptor (beta chain) sequence. Its antigen is unidentified. The assay used deep level. Profiling relied on immunoSEQ multiplex PCR, and the TCRdb table lists in-frame clones only, not all of them. The sample includes 2 million to 3 million clones, approximately 93% seen only once; the top ten take 0.36%. This specimen belongs to a study of shared clonotypes between healthy human individuals. Study conclusions and caveats: With few donors, the genetic and exposure-history diversity represented was limited. When compared with the clonotypes that were shared by all four sorted-subset donors, the non-shared clonotypes turned out to have lower generation probabilities.

CDR1 and CDR2 (germline): MNHNS, SASEGT. The ends were cut back, 7 bases at V and 2 bases at J, with 12 bases in the middle. This CDR3 has 15 residues. Sequenced input: naive CD4+ T cells from PBMCs. Subset here: CD45RA+ positively selected. This chain joins TRBV6-1 and TRBJ2-6; D may be TRBD2 (6 bases). This clonotype was sampled from a man aged 18 to 30 in good health. Some clones in this sample may be carry-over from other donors' samples. CDR3 sequence (DNA): TGTGCCAGCAACCACGGGGGAGCTGGGGCCAACGTCCTGACTTTC. This translates into CASNHGGAGANVLTF.